This T cell receptor beta chain was documented in a study of T cell repertoires in cytomegalovirus infection (dated by TCRdb to about 2019). About the study as a whole: Recently identified HLA-C-restricted CMV epitopes, whose presentation resists viral immunomodulation, were targeted by peptide stimulations together with well-studied HLA-B-restricted epitopes. The HLA type of each donor mattered for the analysis, because public TCR beta signatures pointed to carriage of CMV infection along with the matching HLA type.

What the research found in general, with its limitations: The ex vivo response was dominated by HLA-C-restricted CMV-specific TCR beta clonotypes, and the single most frequent clonotype in two of eight donors was supplied by these HLA-C-restricted clonotypes. In both this cohort and an independent roughly 350-donor cohort, the cumulative frequency of public TCR beta family members distinguished carriers of CMV infection plus the relevant HLA type.

The table lists this clonotype with a few counts. It has no known antigen specificity. Base quality data are lacking; no much larger clone is found one base away. CDR1 and CDR2 were assigned from the germline V gene as MRHNA and SNTAGT. V was cut back by 5 bases and J by 1 base, leaving a gap of 29 bases between them. The cysteine opens and the phenylalanine closes a CDR3 of 20 amino acids. The DNA shown is the 60-base CDR3, in frame from base 1. Data came from an Illumina HiSeq 1500. TCRdb reprocessed the public reads (quality trimming at Q25 with fastp, clone calling with MiXCR) and kept in-frame beta chains. Rows are unified per CDR3 protein, each entry keeping the most common DNA and genes. Across this sample there are roughly 800,000 distinct CDR3 sequences, with about 28% seen only once. The biggest ten clones account for around 12% of the sample. The treatment or condition label on this specimen signifies: in vitro stimulation with specific CMV peptide epitopes to enrich CMV-specific T cells.

The source was cultured CD8+ T cells from PBMCs, collected from culture after CMV antigen stimulation. Recombination connected TRBV6-4 to TRBJ1-1, with a tentative D gene TRBD1 over 6 matching bases. The receptor was derived from a human donor in good health (CMV status not recorded). Some clones in this sample may be carry-over from other donors' samples. The CDR3 is CASSPEALTYREGRNTEAFF. The nucleotide sequence is given as TGTGCCAGCAGTCCCGAGGCCCTGACCTACAGGGAGGGTAGGAACACTGAAGCTTTCTTT.